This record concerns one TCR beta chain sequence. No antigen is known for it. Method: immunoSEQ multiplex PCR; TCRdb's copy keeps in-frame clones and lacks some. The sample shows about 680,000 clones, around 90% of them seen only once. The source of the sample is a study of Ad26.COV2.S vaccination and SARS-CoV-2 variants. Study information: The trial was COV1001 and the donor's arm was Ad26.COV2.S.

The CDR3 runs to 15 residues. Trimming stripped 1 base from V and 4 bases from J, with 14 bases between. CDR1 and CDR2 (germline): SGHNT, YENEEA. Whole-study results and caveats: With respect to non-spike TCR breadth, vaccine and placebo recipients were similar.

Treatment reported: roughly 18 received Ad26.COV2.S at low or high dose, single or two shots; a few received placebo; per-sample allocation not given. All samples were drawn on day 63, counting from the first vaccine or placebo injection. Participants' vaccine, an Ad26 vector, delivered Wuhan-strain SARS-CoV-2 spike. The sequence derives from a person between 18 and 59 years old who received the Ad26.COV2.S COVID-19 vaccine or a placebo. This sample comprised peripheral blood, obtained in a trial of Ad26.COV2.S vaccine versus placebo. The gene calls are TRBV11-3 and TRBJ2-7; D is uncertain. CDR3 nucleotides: TGTGCCAGCAGCTTAGGTCCGGCCCCCGATTACGAGCAGTACTTC. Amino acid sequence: CASSLGPAPDYEQYF. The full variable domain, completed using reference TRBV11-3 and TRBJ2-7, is EAGVVQSPRYKIIEKKQPVAFWCNPISGHNTLYWYLQNLGQGPELLIRYENEEAVDDSQLPKDRFSAERLKGVDSTLKIQPAELGDSAVYLCASSLGPAPDYEQYFGPGTRLTVT.